This T cell receptor beta chain came from a study of radiotherapy plus CTLA-4 blockade in lung cancer. Study in general: Among enrolled patients, under 20% responded and around 30% achieved disease control.

Findings of the study overall: Radiotherapy with ipilimumab was followed by blood expansion of tumor-derived clones.

Turning to this clone: The antigen is undetermined.

Profiling relied on immunoSEQ multiplex PCR, and the TCRdb table lists in-frame clones only, not all of them. The data show about 67,000 clones, 65% to 85% seen once. The sample here was peripheral blood, taken from a patient treated with radiotherapy plus ipilimumab. The clonotype comes from a human donor with non-small cell lung cancer whose response to radiotherapy plus ipilimumab could not be evaluated. Some clones in this sample may be carry-over from other donors' samples.

CDR3 DNA: TGTGCCAGCAGCTTAGAGGTGGGGACAGGGCGCAACGAGCAGTACTTC. It yields the protein CASSLEVGTGRNEQYF. This chain connects TRBV7-8 to TRBJ2-7; TRBD1 agrees at 9 bases. From germline, CDR1 is SGHVS and CDR2 FQNEAQ. CDR3 length: 16 amino acids. Unmatched junction bases numbered 9, after V lost 1 base and J lost 5 bases.